This entry lists 9 T cell receptor beta chains sequenced from one sample in a study of blood T cell repertoires in COVID-19. Repertoires were generated with immunoSEQ multiplex PCR, while TCRdb's copy carries only in-frame clones and drops some. The sample gives more than 300,000 clones, around 92% of which show up once; 1.5% to 2% is in the top ten. Source material: peripheral blood. The receptor source for this set is a woman aged 25 to 39 with COVID-19, enrolled during active disease.

The chain couples TRBV6-1 to TRBJ1-1; TRBD1 is a possible D gene (6 bases). Germline CDR1 reads MNHNS; CDR2 reads SASEGT. Trimming cost V 2 bases and J 1 base, with 14 bases left between them. This CDR3 has 16 residues. The CDR3 loop is CASSEPIGTQNTEAFF. In nucleotides, the CDR3 is TGTGCCAGCAGTGAACCCATCGGGACACAGAACACTGAAGCTTTCTTT.

The chain links TRBV18 to TRBJ1-1; D is possibly TRBD1 (5 bases). The germline V and J ends were trimmed by 5 bases and 8 bases, with 9 bases remaining between them. This CDR3 contains 11 residues. Germline assignment: CDR1 KGHSH and CDR2 LQKENI. CDR3 DNA sequence: TGTGCCAGCTCATCGACAGAAGAAGCTTTCTTT. Its translation: CASSSTEEAFF.

The chain uses TRBV2 and TRBJ1-1; 7 bases agree with TRBD1. The J segment lost 3 bases and the V segment lost 7 bases, leaving 2 bases of the junction unmatched. Germline CDR1 SNHLY, CDR2 FYNNEI. There are 12 residues in the CDR3. CDR3 DNA: TGTGCCAGCAAGACAGGGTACACTGAAGCTTTCTTT. It yields the protein CASKTGYTEAFF.

The rearrangement uses TRBV7-9 and TRBJ1-1; 8 nucleotides line up with TRBD1. CDR1 and CDR2 from the germline V gene are SEHNR and FQNEAQ (reference sequence). CDR3 size: 14 residues. V lost 5 bases to trimming and J lost 5 bases; unmatched junction nucleotides: 7. The CDR3 sequence is CASSRQGYRTEAFF. The CDR3, as DNA: TGTGCCAGCAGCCGACAGGGGTACAGGACTGAAGCTTTCTTT. The full variable domain, with the rest looked up from reference TRBV7-9 and TRBJ1-1, is DTGVSQNPRHKITKRGQNVTFRCDPISEHNRLYWYRQTLGQGPEFLTYFQNEAQLEKSRLLSDRFSAERPKGSFSTLEIQRTEQGDSAMYLCASSRQGYRTEAFFGQGTRLTVV.

This clone was recorded once. The V call is TRBV7-3, the J call TRBJ1-1; 9 bases map to TRBD1. The germline V gene encodes CDR1 SGHTA and CDR2 FQGTGA. The CDR3 is 15 residues long. The ends lost 1 base at V and 4 bases at J; junction bases unmatched: 4. CDR3 in amino acids: CASSLMGQGSTEAFF. The CDR3 DNA reads TGTGCCAGCAGCTTAATGGGACAGGGAAGCACTGAAGCTTTCTTT.

The rearrangement uses TRBV4-3 and TRBJ1-1; D unclear. The CDR3 extends over 15 amino acids. Germline-derived CDR1 and CDR2 are LGHNA and YSLEER. The germline V and J ends were trimmed by 4 bases and 0 bases, with 12 bases remaining between them. The CDR3 spells CASSRSVAMNTEAFF. The CDR3 DNA follows: TGCGCCAGCAGCCGAAGCGTGGCAATGAACACTGAAGCTTTCTTT.

The chain carries TRBV19 and TRBJ2-4, with TRBD1 matching over 7 bases. With 5 bases clipped from V and 4 bases from J, the junction kept 5 bases outside the gene matches. The CDR3 runs to 14 residues. The V gene's germline CDR1 is LNHDA and CDR2 SQIVND (reference sequence). The CDR3 region is CASSPGTAKNIQYF. For the CDR3, the DNA is TGTGCCAGTAGTCCGGGGACAGCTAAAAACATTCAGTACTTC.

This clone came up once. The chain combines TRBV6-2 or TRBV6-3 with TRBJ2-1, with a tentative D call TRBD1 (6 bases). CDR3 size: 13 residues. Germline V gene lookup returns CDR1 MNHEY and CDR2 SVGEGT. With 0 bases removed from V and 7 bases from J, the gap between germline ends came to 7 bases. CDR3 residues: CASSYSQGNEQFF. CDR3 nucleotides: TGTGCCAGCAGTTACTCTCAGGGGAATGAGCAGTTCTTC.

The chain joins TRBV29-1 to TRBJ1-4, with no clear D. The germline gives CDR1 SQVTM, CDR2 ANQGSEA. The germline V and J ends were trimmed by 4 bases and 3 bases, with 6 bases remaining between them. The CDR3 length is 12 residues. This chain's CDR3 is CSVAPANEKLFF. The DNA for the CDR3 is TGCAGCGTTGCGCCGGCTAATGAAAAACTGTTTTTT. The full variable domain, with the rest looked up from reference TRBV29-1 and TRBJ1-4, is SAVISQKPSRDICQRGTSLTIQCQVDSQVTMMFWYRQQPGQSLTLIATANQGSEATYESGFVIDKFPISRPNLTFSTLTVSNMSPEDSSIYLCSVAPANEKLFFGSGTQLSVL.